Below are 9 T cell receptor beta chains sequenced from a single sample in a study of shared T cell receptors in the human thymus. Here immunoSEQ multiplex PCR was the method, and the copy in TCRdb shows in-frame clones only, minus some. This table holds around 730,000 clones, 70% to 90% found once. These data were also reused for a study on human thymus T cells.

Sequenced sample: thymocytes. The source is a girl less than two years old with a congenital heart defect.

This chain joins TRBV7-9 and TRBJ1-2, with TRBD1 matching 9 bases. Germline V gene sequence: CDR1 SEHNR, CDR2 FQNEAQ (reference sequence). This CDR3 contains 16 residues. With 0 bases clipped from V and 6 bases from J, the junction kept 8 bases outside the gene matches. In DNA form, the CDR3 reads TGTGCCAGCAGCTTAGCGTTAGATACAGGGGGCGATGGCTACACCTTC. Encoded protein: CASSLALDTGGDGYTF.

Regarding this clone: This CDR3 fails to terminate in the conserved phenylalanine or tryptophan, so it likely reflects a read error. The DNA is left out, because the CDR3 cannot be placed on it with certainty; the CDR3 is given as TCRdb lists it. The chain has TRBV18 and TRBJ1-3; the table's D call of TRBD1 was not tested on the DNA. Germline-derived CDR1 and CDR2 are KGHSH and LQKENI. 13 amino acids form the CDR3, both terminal residues included. The CDR3 spells CASSPNYPGARVV.

The chain links TRBV6-5 to TRBJ2-5, with a weak D call TRBD2 (5 bases). V was trimmed by 0 bases and J by 5 bases, leaving 7 bases between them. CDR1 and CDR2 (germline): MNHEY, SVGAGI. The CDR3 is made up of 13 amino acids. This CDR3 reads CASSYSIAETQYF. The CDR3 DNA sequence: TGTGCCAGCAGTTACTCGATAGCGGAGACCCAGTACTTC.

The chain is built from TRBV19 and TRBJ2-5; tentative D call: TRBD1 (5 bases). Germline loops: CDR1 LNHDA, CDR2 SQIVND (reference sequence). The V end lost 4 bases, the J end lost 5 bases, and 5 bases lay between the germline ends. The CDR3 length is 11 residues. The CDR3 nucleotides are TGTGCCAGTAGTACAGGGGAGACCCAGTACTTC. Its protein is CASSTGETQYF. Supplemented by reference TRBV19 and TRBJ2-5, the full variable domain reads DGGITQSPKYLFRKEGQNVTLSCEQNLNHDAMYWYRQDPGQGLRLIYYSQIVNDFQKGDIAEGYSVSREKKESFPLTVTSAQKNPTAFYLCASSTGETQYFGPGTRLLVL.

CDR3 nucleotides: TGTGCCAGCAGTTACACAGGGCCCACTGAAGCTTTCTTT. This translates into CASSYTGPTEAFF. This sequence joins TRBV6-5 and TRBJ1-1, with a possible D match to TRBD1 (6 bases). CDR3 length: 13 amino acids. The V gene's germline CDR1 is MNHEY and CDR2 SVGAGI. Trimming removed 2 bases from V and 4 bases from J, with 8 bases in between.

The chain links TRBV6-1 to TRBJ1-6; 9 bases fit TRBD1. The CDR3 runs to 15 residues. Per germline, CDR1 MNHNS and CDR2 SASEGT. J was trimmed by 6 bases and V by 8 bases; bases with no gene match: 8. The CDR3 DNA is TGTGCCAGCTGGACCCGGGACAGGGCTAATTCACCCCTCCACTTT. Translation: CASWTRDRANSPLHF.

The chain recombines TRBV19 with TRBJ2-1; possibly TRBD1 for D (5 bases). Germline CDR1 reads LNHDA; CDR2 reads SQIVND (reference sequence). Trimming pared 3 bases from V and 5 bases from J, leaving 14 bases between. This CDR3 has 15 residues. The CDR3 DNA follows: TGTGCCAGTAGTATCACCTTGGGGCCACACAATGAGCAGTTCTTC. Its protein product is CASSITLGPHNEQFF.

The chain combines TRBV27 with TRBJ2-1, with 10 nucleotides matching TRBD2. V was pared by 5 bases and J by 4 bases, with 2 bases of the junction left unmatched. Germline CDR1 and CDR2: MNHEY and SMNVEV (reference sequence). This CDR3 is 14 amino acids long. CDR3 bases: TGTGCCAGCAGTCAGACTAGCGGGTACAATGAGCAGTTCTTC. It yields the protein CASSQTSGYNEQFF.

This clone has only a few counts. This CDR3 is CASSQDVMNTEAFF. The CDR3 DNA reads TGTGCCAGCAGCCAAGATGTAATGAACACTGAAGCTTTCTTT. This chain links TRBV4-2 with TRBJ1-1; D gene uncertain. CDR1 LGHNA and CDR2 YNFKEQ come from the germline V gene. Deletions cut 0 bases from V and 0 bases from J, with 5 bases between. The CDR3 runs 14 residues.